This T cell receptor beta chain was profiled in a study of T cell changes during pregnancy in multiple sclerosis. V was pared by 8 bases and J by 4 bases, with 17 bases between. From germline, CDR1 is MDHEN and CDR2 SYDVKM. This CDR3 region has 14 residues. The assay was immunoSEQ multiplex PCR, and TCRdb's table has in-frame clones only and misses some. The sample carries roughly 77,000 clones, roughly 92% recorded once. The sample in question was peripheral blood, obtained in the second trimester of pregnancy. This rearrangement joins TRBV28 to TRBJ2-5, with D possibly being TRBD2 (6 bases). The TCR comes from a female donor with multiple sclerosis, enrolled in a pregnancy study. CDR3 loop: CASSLTGEAETQYF. In nucleotides, the CDR3 is TGTGCCAGCTCTTTGACGGGAGAGGCAGAGACCCAGTACTTC.